The entry below describes one TCR beta chain. Only in-frame clones appear in the TCRdb table, and some are missing; sequencing was by immunoSEQ multiplex PCR. The sample gives around 100,000 clones, 90% to 95% of which show up once; roughly 1.2% is in the top ten. Germline V gives CDR1 SGHAT, CDR2 FQNNGV. Trimming cost V 6 bases and J 10 bases; bases outside gene matches: 15. This CDR3 contains 15 residues. The sample is drawn from a study of T cell changes during pregnancy in multiple sclerosis. This specimen consisted of peripheral blood, obtained in the second trimester of pregnancy. The receptor was derived from a female donor with multiple sclerosis, enrolled in a pregnancy study. The V gene is TRBV11-2, the J gene TRBJ2-1; TRBD2 agrees at 7 bases. Here the CDR3 DNA reads TGTGCCAGCAGTCCCGGACTAGAAAGGGTACGGGAGCAGTTCTTC. Its translation is CASSPGLERVREQFF.